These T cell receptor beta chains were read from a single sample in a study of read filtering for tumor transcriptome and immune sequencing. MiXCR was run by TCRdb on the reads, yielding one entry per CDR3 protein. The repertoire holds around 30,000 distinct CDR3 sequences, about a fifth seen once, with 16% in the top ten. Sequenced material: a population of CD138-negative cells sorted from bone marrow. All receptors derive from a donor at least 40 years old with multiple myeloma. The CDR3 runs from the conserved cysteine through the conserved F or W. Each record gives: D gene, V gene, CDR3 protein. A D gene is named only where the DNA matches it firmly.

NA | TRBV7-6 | CASSLGSSNTGELFF
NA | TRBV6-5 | CASSYSRNTEAFF
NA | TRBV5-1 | CASSLTPRSDEKLFF
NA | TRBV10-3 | CAILQDGEQYF
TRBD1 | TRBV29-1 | CSVEGTGFPVDYNEQFF
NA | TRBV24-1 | CATSDPTKSNQPQHF
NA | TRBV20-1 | CSASSGGYSNQPQHF
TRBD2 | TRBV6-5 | CASSYSPRGAGMGGANVLAF
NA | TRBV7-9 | CASSLATGVDTQYF
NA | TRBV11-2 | CASSLAPWLGAGEQYF
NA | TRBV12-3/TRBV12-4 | CASSLGGPRETQYF
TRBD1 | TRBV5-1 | CASSLEGQGDEKLFF
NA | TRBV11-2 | CASSLVQDEQYF
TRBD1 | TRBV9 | CASTGTGVRRELKFF
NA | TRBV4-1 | CASSPFQAGRGYTF
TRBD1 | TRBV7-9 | CASSLQGANHDEQFF
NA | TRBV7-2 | CASSFLMGGEQYF
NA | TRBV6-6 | CVSSSGGGGDTQYF
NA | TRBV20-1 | CSARSAGLNTEAFF
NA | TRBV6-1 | CASSEGGSADSQYF
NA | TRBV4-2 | CASSQDLSHSYNEQFF
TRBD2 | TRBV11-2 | CASSLLAVPRYNEQFF
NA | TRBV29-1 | CSVESRGKTQYF
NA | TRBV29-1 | CSASEGNTIYF
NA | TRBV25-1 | CASSDPSREETQYF
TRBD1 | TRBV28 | CASSSPDRAVSEQYF
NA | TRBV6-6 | CASSRPGSEAFF